The T cell receptor beta chain under discussion was sequenced for a study of T cell responses to AZD1222 COVID-19 vaccine. Measured with immunoSEQ multiplex PCR; TCRdb has only the in-frame clones, and not every one. The data show around 84,000 clones, roughly nine tenths seen once. This TCR came from an adult in good health. The sample in question was peripheral blood, obtained on day 0 of AZD1222 vaccination.

CDR3 amino acids: CASSFRGQRTDTQYF. The CDR3 DNA follows: TGTGCCAGCAGCTTCCGGGGACAGAGAACAGATACGCAGTATTTT. This chain connects TRBV7-3 to TRBJ2-3; 7 nucleotides match TRBD1. Trimming removed 3 bases from V and 3 bases from J; junction bases left unmatched: 6. The length of the CDR3 is 15 residues. Germline CDR1 and CDR2: SGHTA and FQGTGA.